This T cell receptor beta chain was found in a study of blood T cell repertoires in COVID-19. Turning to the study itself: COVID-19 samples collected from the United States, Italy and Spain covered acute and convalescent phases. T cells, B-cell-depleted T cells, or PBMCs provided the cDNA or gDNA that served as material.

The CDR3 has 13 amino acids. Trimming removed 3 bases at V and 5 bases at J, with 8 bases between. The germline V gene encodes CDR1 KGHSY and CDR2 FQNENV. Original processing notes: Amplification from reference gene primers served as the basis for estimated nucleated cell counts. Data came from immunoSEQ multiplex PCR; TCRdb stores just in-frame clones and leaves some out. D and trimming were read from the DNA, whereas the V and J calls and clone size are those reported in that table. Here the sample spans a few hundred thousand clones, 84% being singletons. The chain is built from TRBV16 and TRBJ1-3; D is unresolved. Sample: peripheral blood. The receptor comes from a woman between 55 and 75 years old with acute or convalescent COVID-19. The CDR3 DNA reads TGTGCCAGCAGCCAGTCCCCTAGAAACACCATATATTTT. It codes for CASSQSPRNTIYF.